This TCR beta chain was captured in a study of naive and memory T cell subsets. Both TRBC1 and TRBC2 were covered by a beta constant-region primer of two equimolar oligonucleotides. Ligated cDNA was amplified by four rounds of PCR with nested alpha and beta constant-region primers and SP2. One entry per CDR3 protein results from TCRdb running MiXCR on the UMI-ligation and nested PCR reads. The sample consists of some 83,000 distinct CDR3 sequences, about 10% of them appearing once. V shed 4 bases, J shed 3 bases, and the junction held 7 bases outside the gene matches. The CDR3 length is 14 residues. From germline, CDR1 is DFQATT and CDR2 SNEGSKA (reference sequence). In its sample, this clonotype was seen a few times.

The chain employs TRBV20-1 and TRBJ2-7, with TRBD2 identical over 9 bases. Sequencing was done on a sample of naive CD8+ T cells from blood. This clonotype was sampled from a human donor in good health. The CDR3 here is CSATVAGASYEQYF. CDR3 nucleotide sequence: TGCAGTGCTACCGTAGCGGGAGCAAGCTACGAGCAGTACTTC.